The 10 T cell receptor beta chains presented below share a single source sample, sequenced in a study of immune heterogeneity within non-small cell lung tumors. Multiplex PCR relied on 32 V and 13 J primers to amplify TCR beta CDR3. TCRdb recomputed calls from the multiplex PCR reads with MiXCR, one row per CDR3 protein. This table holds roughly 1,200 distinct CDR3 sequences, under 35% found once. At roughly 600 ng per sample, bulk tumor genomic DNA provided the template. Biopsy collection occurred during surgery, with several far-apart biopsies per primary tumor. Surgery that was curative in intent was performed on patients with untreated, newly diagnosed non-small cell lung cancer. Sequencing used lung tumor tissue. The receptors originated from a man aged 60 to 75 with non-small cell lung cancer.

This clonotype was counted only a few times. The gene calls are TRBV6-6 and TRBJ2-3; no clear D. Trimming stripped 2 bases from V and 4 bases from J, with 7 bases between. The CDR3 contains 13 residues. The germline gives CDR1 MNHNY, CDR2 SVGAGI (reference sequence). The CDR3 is CASSYRAPDTQYF. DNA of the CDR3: TGTGCCAGCAGTTACCGCGCCCCAGATACGCAGTATTTT.

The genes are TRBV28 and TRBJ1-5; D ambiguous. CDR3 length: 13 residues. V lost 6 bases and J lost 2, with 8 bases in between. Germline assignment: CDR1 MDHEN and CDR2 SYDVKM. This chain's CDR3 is CASRYTGNQPQHF. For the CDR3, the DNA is TGTGCCAGCAGGTATACAGGCAATCAGCCCCAGCATTTT.

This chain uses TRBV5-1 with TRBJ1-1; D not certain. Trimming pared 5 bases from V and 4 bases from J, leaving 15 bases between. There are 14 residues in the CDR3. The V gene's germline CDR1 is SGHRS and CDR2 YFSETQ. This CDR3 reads CASRHGVYRTEAFF. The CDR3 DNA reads TGCGCCAGCAGACACGGTGTTTATCGCACTGAAGCTTTCTTT.

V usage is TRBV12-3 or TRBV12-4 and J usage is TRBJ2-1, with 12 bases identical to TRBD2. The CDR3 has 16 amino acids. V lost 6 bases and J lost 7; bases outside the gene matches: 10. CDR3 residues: CASSPLAGGPRNEQFF. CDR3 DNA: TGTGCCAGCAGCCCGCTAGCGGGAGGGCCTCGAAATGAGCAGTTCTTC.

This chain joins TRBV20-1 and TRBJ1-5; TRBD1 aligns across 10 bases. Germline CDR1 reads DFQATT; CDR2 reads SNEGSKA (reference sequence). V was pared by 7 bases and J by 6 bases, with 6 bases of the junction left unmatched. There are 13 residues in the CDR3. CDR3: CSGGTGDSQPQHF. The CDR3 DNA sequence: TGCAGTGGCGGGACAGGGGATAGTCAGCCCCAGCATTTT.

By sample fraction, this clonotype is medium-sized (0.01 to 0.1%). CDR3 nucleotides: TGTGCCAGCAGACCAATTAGCACAGATACGCAGTATTTT. It encodes CASRPISTDTQYF. The chain employs TRBV28 and TRBJ2-3; D uncertain. V lost 6 bases, J lost 0 bases, and 7 bases lay in between. Germline V gene data show CDR1 as MDHEN and CDR2 as SYDVKM. CDR3 size: 13 residues.

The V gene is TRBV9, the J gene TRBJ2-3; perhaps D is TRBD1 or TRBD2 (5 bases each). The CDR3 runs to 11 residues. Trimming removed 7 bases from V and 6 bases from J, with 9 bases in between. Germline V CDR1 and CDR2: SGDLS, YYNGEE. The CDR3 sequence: CASSWGDTQYF. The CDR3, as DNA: TGTGCCAGCTCATGGGGGGATACGCAGTATTTT.

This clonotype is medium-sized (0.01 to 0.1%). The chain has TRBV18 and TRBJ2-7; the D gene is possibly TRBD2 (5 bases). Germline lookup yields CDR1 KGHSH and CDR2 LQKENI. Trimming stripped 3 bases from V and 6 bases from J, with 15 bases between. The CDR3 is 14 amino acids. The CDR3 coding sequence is TGTGCCAGCTCACCGATGCCTGGACTCTCCGAGCAGTACTTC. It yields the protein CASSPMPGLSEQYF.

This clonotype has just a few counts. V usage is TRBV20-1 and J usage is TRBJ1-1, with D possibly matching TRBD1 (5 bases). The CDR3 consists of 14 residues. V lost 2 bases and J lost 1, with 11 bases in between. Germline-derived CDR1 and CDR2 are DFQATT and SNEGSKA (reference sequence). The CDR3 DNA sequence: TGCAGTGCTAGACGCGGGGCGGGGAACACTGAAGCTTTCTTT. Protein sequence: CSARRGAGNTEAFF.

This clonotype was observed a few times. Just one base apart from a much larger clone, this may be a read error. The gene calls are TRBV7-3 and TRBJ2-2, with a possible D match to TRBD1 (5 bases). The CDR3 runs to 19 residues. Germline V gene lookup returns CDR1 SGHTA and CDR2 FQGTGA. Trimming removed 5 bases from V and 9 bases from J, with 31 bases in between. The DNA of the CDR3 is TGTGCCAGCAGCCCGAAAGTCCGTGGACAAGAGGCCCACCTGAGGGAGCTGTTTTTT. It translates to CASSPKVRGQEAHLRELFF.